The clone carrying this TCR beta chain was seen just once. Sequenced by immunoSEQ multiplex PCR; TCRdb stores in-frame clones only, minus some. The profile shows about 200,000 clones, 70% to 90% of them singletons. These data are taken from a study of blood T cell repertoires in COVID-19. The CDR3 runs 13 residues. The V end lost 6 bases, the J end lost 2 bases, and 11 bases lay between the germline ends. CDR1 and CDR2 (germline): MDHEN, SYDVKM. The sample was peripheral blood. This chain connects TRBV28 to TRBJ2-7, with a tentative D call TRBD1 (6 bases). This sequence was found in a woman aged 50 to 65 with acute or convalescent COVID-19. The CDR3: CASSLGQTYEQYF. CDR3 sequence (DNA): TGTGCCAGCAGCCTCGGACAGACCTACGAGCAGTACTTC.